The present T cell receptor beta chain was sequenced within a study of T cells in Graves' hyperthyroidism and ophthalmopathy. Study-wide results and caveats: The model's output predicted ophthalmopathy at a median of approximately 6.5 months prior to onset.

The table lists this clonotype with a few counts. No antigen is known for it. The CDR3 is 15 amino acids. V was clipped by 1 base and J by 8 bases, with 16 bases between them. CDR1 SGHRS and CDR2 YFSETQ come from the germline V gene. Authors of the study amplified TCR beta CDR3 regions from RNA transcripts. The HTBI primer set served for first-round RT-PCR of the TCR CDR3. TCRdb reprocessed the multiplex PCR reads with MiXCR, giving one entry per CDR3 protein. The sample lists about 200,000 distinct CDR3 sequences; 17% were seen once. This TCR came from a woman in her 50s with Graves' hyperthyroidism. Sequencing used blood. The chain is built from TRBV5-1 and TRBJ2-4; D may be TRBD1 or TRBD2 (5 bases each). CDR3 amino acids: CASSLRPGSEDIQYF. The CDR3, as DNA: TGCGCCAGCAGCTTGAGGCCAGGGTCGGAGGACATTCAGTACTTC. The whole variable domain, filled in from reference TRBV5-1 and TRBJ2-4, reads KAGVTQTPRYLIKTRGQQVTLSCSPISGHRSVSWYQQTPGQGLQFLFEYFSETQRNKGNFPGRFSGRQFSNSRSEMNVSTLELGDSALYLCASSLRPGSEDIQYFGAGTRLSVL.